This TCR beta chain was obtained from a study of cytomegalovirus exposure and HLA in healthy donors. Study-level background: The same platform was used for the 110 or so validation repertoires and the roughly 670 first-cohort repertoires, a later analysis reported. Study-wide results and limits: Confirmation was obtained in vitro that a few CMV-associated chains are specific for CMV antigens. In a later analysis, first-cohort TCR clusters were found to tend to co-occur in the 130 or so validation repertoires. Altogether, 150 to 200 TCR beta chains were recorded as cytomegalovirus-associated.

V shed 5 bases and J shed 9 bases, with 20 bases lying between them. CDR3 size: 15 residues. In germline, CDR1 is KGHSH, CDR2 LQKENI. As for this clone: Antigen specificity is unknown.

The assay was immunoSEQ multiplex PCR, and TCRdb's table has in-frame clones only and misses some. The table has 300,000 to 350,000 clones, roughly 90% seen once. Sequences were obtained from PBMCs. The chain is built from TRBV18 and TRBJ2-1; possible D gene TRBD1, 7 bases. This TCR was sampled from a man under 40 in good health and CMV-seronegative. CDR3 nucleotides: TGTGCCAGCTCAGCGGGACAGATTCGCGGTCGTGAGCAGTTCTTC. Encoded protein: CASSAGQIRGREQFF.